The 25 T cell receptor beta chains listed next were all sequenced from one sample in a study of Ad26.COV2.S vaccination and SARS-CoV-2 variants. Clones were read by immunoSEQ multiplex PCR, and TCRdb kept only the in-frame ones, dropping some. Among about 680,000 clones listed, 89% were seen once. Treatment specified: roughly 19 received Ad26.COV2.S at low or high dose, single or two shots; roughly five received placebo; per-sample allocation not given. The investigators took samples on day 63 after the first vaccine or placebo injection. This material consisted of peripheral blood, taken in a trial of Ad26.COV2.S vaccine versus placebo. The receptors originated from a person aged 18 to 59 who received the Ad26.COV2.S COVID-19 vaccine or a placebo.

This chain connects TRBV5-5 to TRBJ1-5; no clear D. Between the trimmed V and J ends, which lost 1 base and 4 bases, there was a span of 6 bases. CDR3 size: 13 residues. Germline V gene lookup returns CDR1 SGHKS and CDR2 YYEKEE (reference sequence). This chain's CDR3 is CASSLLGNQPQHF. The CDR3, as DNA: TGTGCCAGCAGCTTGCTCGGGAATCAGCCCCAGCATTTT.

The V call is TRBV18, the J call TRBJ1-1; no reliable D call. The V gene's germline CDR1 is KGHSH and CDR2 LQKENI. Trimming took 1 base from V and 7 from J, leaving 13 bases between them. The CDR3 is made up of 14 amino acids. CDR3 sequence: CASSPRGRLGEAFF. CDR3 nucleotides: TGTGCCAGCTCACCACGCGGGAGGTTGGGTGAAGCTTTCTTT.

The CDR3, as DNA: TGTGCCAGCAAGAGAGGGGACCTACCCACAGATACGCAGTATTTT. Protein product: CASKRGDLPTDTQYF. The chain couples TRBV2 to TRBJ2-3; D possibly matches TRBD1 or TRBD2 (5 bases each). V lost 7 bases and J lost 2, with 16 bases in between. Looked up from germline, CDR1 is SNHLY and CDR2 is FYNNEI. This CDR3 is built from 15 residues. The variable domain in full, with the rest retrieved from reference TRBV2 and TRBJ2-3, is EPEVTQTPSHQVTQMGQEVILRCVPISNHLYFYWYRQILGQKVEFLVSFYNNEISEKSEIFDDQFSVERPDGSNFTLKIRSTKLEDSAMYFCASKRGDLPTDTQYFGPGTRLTVL.

The chain couples TRBV4-1 to TRBJ2-1; maybe TRBD2 (5 bases). This CDR3 is 15 amino acids long. The V gene lost 1 base and the J gene lost 0 bases, with 7 bases spanning the gap. Germline V gene lookup returns CDR1 MGHRA and CDR2 YSYEKL. The CDR3 sequence is CASSQGTASYNEQFF. The CDR3 DNA reads as TGCGCCAGCAGCCAAGGGACTGCCTCCTACAATGAGCAGTTCTTC.

The chain recombines TRBV27 with TRBJ1-4; 7 positions agree with TRBD1. The V gene's germline CDR1 is MNHEY and CDR2 SMNVEV (reference sequence). CDR3 length: 15 residues. J lost 1 base, V lost 5 bases, and 4 bases had no gene match. This CDR3 is CASSTHRGTNEKLFF. The CDR3, as DNA: TGTGCCAGCAGTACTCACAGGGGAACTAATGAAAAACTGTTTTTT.

The rearrangement uses TRBV11-2 and TRBJ2-7; D might be TRBD1 (5 bases). CDR3 size: 12 residues. The V end was cut by 6 bases, the J end by 5 bases, with 11 bases between. CDR1 is SGHAT, CDR2 FQNNGV, per germline. CDR3 amino acids: CASRKGANEQYF. CDR3 coding DNA: TGTGCCAGCAGGAAAGGGGCGAACGAGCAGTACTTC.

This clone appeared a few times. This chain's CDR3 is CASSQAFRGKYEQYF. CDR3 coding DNA: TGCGCCAGCAGCCAAGCTTTCCGGGGGAAGTACGAGCAGTACTTC. V usage is TRBV4-3 and J usage is TRBJ2-7, with D maybe TRBD2 (6 bases). The V end was cut by 1 base, the J end by 4 bases, with 14 bases between. The CDR3 runs to 15 residues. Germline assignment: CDR1 LGHNA and CDR2 YSLEER.

Concerning this clone: At one of its ends the junction is not consistent with the germline gene, which may arise from a read error. The V call is TRBV27, the J call TRBJ2-1; D not resolved. CDR1 and CDR2 from the germline V gene are MNHEY and SMNVEV (reference sequence). The CDR3 loop spans 13 amino acids. The CDR3, as DNA: TGTGCCAGCAGTTTTTTCCTCTACAAAGAGCAGTTCTTC. Protein sequence: CASSFFLYKEQFF.

The chain couples TRBV5-4 to TRBJ1-1, with D unclear. The CDR3 is 16 residues long. Germline-derived CDR1 and CDR2 are SGHNT and YYREEE (reference sequence). Trimming took off 1 base at V and 3 bases at J, with 16 bases between the two ends. The CDR3 spells CASSLPLGTKDTEAFF. CDR3 nucleotides: TGTGCCAGCAGCTTGCCTCTAGGCACGAAGGACACTGAAGCTTTCTTT.

In its sample, this clone was seen once. The CDR3 coding sequence is TGTGCCAGCAGCGGGCGGAGGCAGCCTCGGGGCACTGAAGCTTTCTTT. It codes for CASSGRRQPRGTEAFF. V gene TRBV7-2 combines with J gene TRBJ1-1; D uncertain. Germline assignment: CDR1 SGHTA and CDR2 FQGNSA. Trimming left V 5 bases short and J 4 bases short, with 20 bases between. The CDR3 is 16 amino acids. Based on the CDR3 plus reference TRBV7-2 and TRBJ1-1, the full variable domain is GAGVSQSPSNKVTEKGKDVELRCDPISGHTALYWYRQSLGQGLEFLIYFQGNSAPDKSGLPSDRFSAERTGGSVSTLTIQRTQQEDSAVYLCASSGRRQPRGTEAFFGQGTRLTVV.

This clone was counted once. V is TRBV2 and J is TRBJ1-4, with a tentative D call TRBD1 (6 bases). CDR1 and CDR2 (germline): SNHLY, FYNNEI. Trimming left V 6 bases short and J 5 bases short, with 13 bases between. The CDR3 totals 14 residues. The chain's CDR3 is CASRETGPNEKLFF. In DNA form, the CDR3 reads TGTGCCAGCAGAGAGACAGGCCCCAATGAAAAACTGTTTTTT.

Comment on this clone: Other DNA sequences in the sample encode the same CDR3. The genes are TRBV5-1 and TRBJ2-7, with unresolved D. The V gene lost 1 base and the J gene lost 6 bases, with 5 bases spanning the gap. Looked up from germline, CDR1 is SGHRS and CDR2 is YFSETQ. This CDR3 region has 11 residues. The CDR3 DNA is TGCGCCAGCAGCTTGCCCGGCGAGCAGTACTTC. The encoded protein is CASSLPGEQYF.

V is TRBV6-6 and J is TRBJ1-4; 8 nucleotides align to TRBD1. The V gene end was trimmed by 5 bases and the J gene end by 8 bases; junction bases not matched to a gene: 10. The CDR3 runs to 15 residues. The germline V gene encodes CDR1 MNHNY and CDR2 SVGAGI (reference sequence). The CDR3 region has the DNA TGTGCCAGCAGTGGAACTCCAGGGGGCCAAGAAAAACTGTTTTTT. The encoded protein is CASSGTPGGQEKLFF.

The chain has TRBV12-5 and TRBJ2-7; the match to TRBD1 covers 10 bases. From germline, CDR1 is LGHNT and CDR2 FRNRAP. The V segment lost 5 bases and the J segment 3 bases; nucleotides outside the gene matches: 4. This CDR3 region has 14 residues. CDR3: CASGLRDRGYEQYF. CDR3 coding DNA: TGTGCTAGTGGTCTCCGGGACAGGGGCTACGAGCAGTACTTC.

The chain uses TRBV29-1 and TRBJ2-5; 8 bases are shared with TRBD1. The CDR3 loop spans 14 amino acids. After removal of 5 bases from V and 5 bases from J, the junction contained 10 bases not matched to a gene. The V gene's germline CDR1 is SQVTM and CDR2 ANQGSEA. CDR3 in amino acids: CSVQGTGGSETQYF. The CDR3 nucleotides read TGCAGCGTTCAAGGGACAGGAGGGTCGGAGACCCAGTACTTC.

The J gene is TRBJ1-1, the V gene TRBV27; TRBD1 aligns across 7 bases. This CDR3 has 13 residues. Per the germline V gene, CDR1 is MNHEY and CDR2 is SMNVEV (reference sequence). The V and J ends lost 6 bases and 4 bases, in that order; junction bases with no gene match: 5. The CDR3 DNA is TGTGCCAGCAGCGACAGGGCGGGCACTGAAGCTTTCTTT. This gives the protein CASSDRAGTEAFF.

This chain links TRBV7-2 with TRBJ1-2; unclear D gene. Per germline, CDR1 SGHTA and CDR2 FQGNSA. V was cut by 1 base and J by 7 bases, with 10 bases left in between. There are 13 residues in the CDR3. DNA of the CDR3: TGTGCCAGCAGCTTAGATGGCGGTCCTGGCTACACCTTC. It encodes CASSLDGGPGYTF.

The chain couples TRBV29-1 to TRBJ2-7; 12 positions agree with TRBD2. CDR1 and CDR2 from the germline V gene are SQVTM and ANQGSEA. The length of the CDR3 is 14 residues. The trim removed 6 bases at V and 4 bases at J, leaving 7 bases unmatched. The DNA for the CDR3 is TGCAGCGTGACGTCTAGCGGGAGGGCATACGAGCAGTACTTC. Protein product: CSVTSSGRAYEQYF.

The V call is TRBV5-1, the J call TRBJ1-1, with D perhaps TRBD1 (5 bases). This CDR3 comprises 16 residues. Germline V gene sequence: CDR1 SGHRS, CDR2 YFSETQ. Trimming took off 3 bases at V and 1 base at J, with 16 bases between the two ends. CDR3 protein: CASSWGPGRKNTEAFF. CDR3 sequence (DNA): TGCGCCAGCAGCTGGGGACCCGGGCGAAAGAACACTGAAGCTTTCTTT.

This clone is a singleton in its sample. The chain uses TRBV27 and TRBJ1-2; 9 nucleotides align to TRBD1. CDR1 and CDR2 from the germline V gene are MNHEY and SMNVEV (reference sequence). V dropped 4 bases and J dropped 6; count of bases not matched to a gene: 12. CDR3 size: 16 residues. In DNA, the CDR3 is TGTGCCAGCAGTTCTGCTCCGGGACAGGGCTACGATGGCTACACCTTC. As protein: CASSSAPGQGYDGYTF.

This sequence joins TRBV28 and TRBJ2-1, with 9 bases aligning to TRBD2. Looked up from germline, CDR1 is MDHEN and CDR2 is SYDVKM. V shed 8 bases, J shed 9 bases, and the junction held 8 bases outside the gene matches. This CDR3 is 13 amino acids long. In nucleotides, the CDR3 is TGTGCCAGCGGAGGTAGCGGGAGAGGTGAGCAGTTCTTC. Translated, it gives CASGGSGRGEQFF.

The CDR3 loop reads CASSLPGTSGRFNTGELFF. In DNA, the CDR3 is TGTGCCAGCAGCTTACCCGGGACTAGCGGGAGATTTAACACCGGGGAGCTGTTTTTT. V is TRBV7-8 and J is TRBJ2-2; 14 bases line up with TRBD2. CDR1 and CDR2 from the germline V gene are SGHVS and FQNEAQ. The V gene end was trimmed by 2 bases and the J gene end by 2 bases; junction bases not matched to a gene: 7. CDR3 length: 19 residues.

The chain joins TRBV19 to TRBJ1-5; 7 bases match TRBD1. Per the germline V gene, CDR1 is LNHDA and CDR2 is SQIVND (reference sequence). V shed 4 bases, J shed 0 bases, and the junction held 6 bases outside the gene matches. CDR3 length: 16 amino acids. The CDR3 loop reads CASSTGQYYSNQPQHF. The CDR3 DNA follows: TGTGCCAGTAGTACGGGACAGTATTATAGCAATCAGCCCCAGCATTTT.

This chain connects TRBV6-5 to TRBJ2-5, with D unclear. The CDR3 runs to 15 residues. CDR1 and CDR2 (germline): MNHEY, SVGAGI. V was cut by 5 bases and J by 5 bases, with 18 bases left in between. The CDR3 loop reads CASSHQEGLGETQYF. CDR3 bases: TGTGCCAGCAGTCACCAGGAAGGGCTGGGGGAGACCCAGTACTTC.

This clone has only a few counts. The chain uses TRBV10-2 and TRBJ1-6; D unresolved. Germline V gene sequence: CDR1 WSHSY, CDR2 SAAADI. CDR3 length: 14 amino acids. V was cut by 4 bases and J by 3 bases, with 7 bases left in between. The CDR3 protein is CASSGNFYNSPLHF. The CDR3, as DNA: TGCGCCAGCAGTGGGAACTTCTATAATTCACCCCTCCACTTT.